This TCR beta chain appears in the sequencing data of a study of high-grade serous ovarian cancer treatment subgroups. Generated by immunoSEQ multiplex PCR, the TCRdb table keeps only in-frame clones and is missing some. The sample shows around 2,000 clones, about 80% of them seen only once. Germline CDR1 is GTSNPN and CDR2 is SVGIG (reference sequence). The CDR3 has 14 residues. Unmatched junction bases numbered 10, after V lost 3 bases and J lost 7 bases. Tumor tissue was taken before any definitive surgery or chemotherapy was given. The chain combines TRBV30 with TRBJ1-2, with 8 positions matching TRBD1. This receptor was taken from a human donor with high-grade serous ovarian cancer. The specimen was tumor tissue. The DNA for the CDR3 is TGTGCCTGGAGACCACAGGGGGACCCATTTGGCTACACCTTC. It translates to CAWRPQGDPFGYTF.